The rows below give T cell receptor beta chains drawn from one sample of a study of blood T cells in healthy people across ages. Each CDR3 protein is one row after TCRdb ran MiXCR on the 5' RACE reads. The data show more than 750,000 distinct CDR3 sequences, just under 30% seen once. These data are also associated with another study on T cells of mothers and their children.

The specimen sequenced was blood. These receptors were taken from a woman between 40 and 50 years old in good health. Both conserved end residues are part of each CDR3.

CDR3 protein: CASSQEGQGAWSLGGYTF
J gene: TRBJ1-2
V gene: TRBV4-1

CDR3 protein: CSAFGQGRGEQYF
J gene: TRBJ2-7
V gene: TRBV20-1

CDR3 protein: CASSLQGDHEKLFF
J gene: TRBJ1-4
V gene: TRBV28

CDR3 protein: CASSWGTDTDTQYF
J gene: TRBJ2-3
V gene: TRBV12-3/TRBV12-4

CDR3 protein: CASSLLIRSNYGYTF
J gene: TRBJ1-2
V gene: TRBV12-3/TRBV12-4

CDR3 protein: CSARGLVGFTDTQYF
J gene: TRBJ2-3
V gene: TRBV20-1

CDR3 protein: CSVLRIQGRETQYF
J gene: TRBJ2-5
V gene: TRBV20-1

CDR3 protein: CSVEGQADEQYF
J gene: TRBJ2-7
V gene: TRBV29-1

CDR3 protein: CTSSSSTGTGNEQFF
J gene: TRBJ2-1
V gene: TRBV7-2

CDR3 protein: CARTAGERGTLRTDTQYF
J gene: TRBJ2-3
V gene: TRBV28

CDR3 protein: CSARPQGALNTGELFF
J gene: TRBJ2-2
V gene: TRBV20-1

CDR3 protein: CASSYGAGLDTDTQYF
J gene: TRBJ2-3
V gene: TRBV7-3

CDR3 protein: CASSLSANNEQFF
J gene: TRBJ2-1
V gene: TRBV7-7

CDR3 protein: CSARADRGRVETQYF
J gene: TRBJ2-5
V gene: TRBV20-1

CDR3 protein: CASSRAGSNTGELFF
J gene: TRBJ2-2
V gene: TRBV12-3/TRBV12-4

CDR3 protein: CASSQVGRSYNSPLHF
J gene: TRBJ1-6
V gene: TRBV14

CDR3 protein: CASKSGGQQETQYF
J gene: TRBJ2-5
V gene: TRBV5-1

CDR3 protein: CATSDTLDRGLETQYF
J gene: TRBJ2-5
V gene: TRBV24-1

CDR3 protein: CASSLERVEGAYNEQYF
J gene: NA
V gene: TRBV7-2

CDR3 protein: CASRNEGTSVYTYNEQFF
J gene: TRBJ2-1
V gene: TRBV6-2/TRBV6-3

CDR3 protein: CASSLLRGGSYEQYF
J gene: TRBJ2-7
V gene: TRBV27

CDR3 protein: CASGLDRVNTEAFF
J gene: TRBJ1-1
V gene: TRBV27

CDR3 protein: CASRGDRADEQYF
J gene: TRBJ2-5
V gene: TRBV6-5

CDR3 protein: CASSREGATNDEQYF
J gene: TRBJ2-7
V gene: TRBV18